A selection of T cell receptor beta chains follows, all from one sample in a study of blood T cell repertoires in COVID-19. The repertoire was sequenced with immunoSEQ multiplex PCR; TCRdb's copy has only in-frame clones and lacks some. The table has 90,000 to 150,000 clones, roughly 83% seen once. The specimen was peripheral blood. Source of these receptors: an elderly woman with acute or convalescent COVID-19. CDR3s include the opening cysteine and the closing phenylalanine or tryptophan. Fields, in order: J gene, V gene, D gene, clone size, CDR3 DNA, CDR3 protein. The D gene is left open where the match is weak. Clone size, where shown, is once, few, many, or a class for clones that have expanded.

J gene: TRBJ1-4; V gene: TRBV28; D gene: NA; clone size: NA; CDR3 DNA: TGTGCCAGCAGTTTAAGTGGGGGCAATGAAAAACTGTTTTTT; CDR3 protein: CASSLSGGNEKLFF
J gene: TRBJ1-1; V gene: TRBV30; D gene: NA; clone size: NA; CDR3 DNA: TGTGCCTGGGTACGAGGGGGGAACACTGAAGCTTTCTTT; CDR3 protein: CAWVRGGNTEAFF
J gene: TRBJ2-7; V gene: TRBV28; D gene: NA; clone size: NA; CDR3 DNA: TGTGCCAGCAGTCTAACCCCGGGTTATTACGAGCAGTACTTC; CDR3 protein: CASSLTPGYYEQYF
J gene: TRBJ2-1; V gene: TRBV15; D gene: TRBD2; clone size: NA; CDR3 DNA: TGTGCCACCAGCTGGACTAGCGGGAGCTATGAGCAGTTCTTC; CDR3 protein: CATSWTSGSYEQFF
J gene: TRBJ2-2; V gene: TRBV7-2; D gene: TRBD1; clone size: NA; CDR3 DNA: TGTGCCAGCAACCCGAGACAGGGGGTAGTGAACACCGGGGAGCTGTTTTTT; CDR3 protein: CASNPRQGVVNTGELFF
J gene: TRBJ2-7; V gene: TRBV10-3; D gene: NA; clone size: once; CDR3 DNA: TGTGCCATCAGTGAGATACAGGGTGCGTCCTACGAGCAGTACTTC; CDR3 protein: CAISEIQGASYEQYF
J gene: TRBJ2-5; V gene: TRBV15; D gene: TRBD1; clone size: NA; CDR3 DNA: TGTGCCACCGGACAGGGGGCGCGTCAGACCCAGTACTTC; CDR3 protein: CATGQGARQTQYF
J gene: TRBJ1-2; V gene: TRBV7-2; D gene: TRBD1; clone size: NA; CDR3 DNA: TGTGCCAGCAGCTTAGCGACGGGACAGGGGTCCACCTTC; CDR3 protein: CASSLATGQGSTF
J gene: TRBJ1-6; V gene: TRBV6-5; D gene: NA; clone size: NA; CDR3 DNA: TGTGCCAGCGGGGGCCAATTTAAGCAGGATTCACCCCTCCACTTT; CDR3 protein: CASGGQFKQDSPLHF
J gene: TRBJ1-4; V gene: TRBV3-1/TRBV3-2; D gene: NA; clone size: NA; CDR3 DNA: TGTGCCAGCAGCCAAGATTATAGGACAGTTAATGAAAAACTGTTTTTT; CDR3 protein: CASSQDYRTVNEKLFF
J gene: TRBJ2-7; V gene: TRBV10-3; D gene: NA; clone size: few; CDR3 DNA: TGTGCCATCAACGGGGACTCCTACGAGCAGTACTTC; CDR3 protein: CAINGDSYEQYF
J gene: TRBJ2-7; V gene: TRBV6-5; D gene: TRBD1; clone size: NA; CDR3 DNA: TGTGCCACAAGTACGGGACAGGGCCGGCAAGAGCAGTACTTC; CDR3 protein: CATSTGQGRQEQYF
J gene: TRBJ2-3; V gene: TRBV27; D gene: TRBD1; clone size: NA; CDR3 DNA: TGTGCCAGCAGTTCACAGGGGGCATCAGATACGCAGTATTTT; CDR3 protein: CASSSQGASDTQYF
J gene: TRBJ2-7; V gene: TRBV5-4; D gene: NA; clone size: NA; CDR3 DNA: TGTGCCAGCAGTACCGACCGGGTGGAGCAGTACTTC; CDR3 protein: CASSTDRVEQYF
J gene: TRBJ1-4; V gene: TRBV6-5; D gene: NA; clone size: NA; CDR3 DNA: TGTGCCAGCAGTTACTCGTACACATCTAATGAAAAACTGTTTTTT; CDR3 protein: CASSYSYTSNEKLFF
J gene: TRBJ2-7; V gene: TRBV7-2; D gene: TRBD2; clone size: NA; CDR3 DNA: TGTGCCAGCAGCTTAAAGAGCGGGGGGGCCACGCAGTACTTC; CDR3 protein: CASSLKSGGATQYF
J gene: TRBJ2-5; V gene: TRBV5-8; D gene: TRBD1; clone size: NA; CDR3 DNA: TGTGCCAGCAGCTTCGGACAGGGGAGGCAGACCCAGTACTTC; CDR3 protein: CASSFGQGRQTQYF
J gene: TRBJ1-6; V gene: TRBV19; D gene: TRBD1; clone size: few; CDR3 DNA: TGTGCCAGTAGCCGGGACAGTCAAACCTCCTATTCACCCCTCCACTTT; CDR3 protein: CASSRDSQTSYSPLHF
J gene: TRBJ2-5; V gene: TRBV4-1; D gene: TRBD1; clone size: NA; CDR3 DNA: TGCGCCAGCAGCCAATACGACAGGGTTGGGACCCAGTACTTC; CDR3 protein: CASSQYDRVGTQYF
J gene: TRBJ1-2; V gene: TRBV19; D gene: TRBD1; clone size: NA; CDR3 DNA: TGTGCCACCCAGGCCACCGGGACAGGGCATGGCTACACCTTC; CDR3 protein: CATQATGTGHGYTF
J gene: TRBJ2-1; V gene: TRBV5-1; D gene: TRBD1; clone size: few; CDR3 DNA: TGCGCCAGCAGCTCCGACAGGGACAATGAGCAGTTCTTC; CDR3 protein: CASSSDRDNEQFF
J gene: TRBJ1-1; V gene: TRBV30; D gene: TRBD1; clone size: NA; CDR3 DNA: TGTGCCTGCAACCACAGGGGGCAAGCTGAAGCTTTCTTT; CDR3 protein: CACNHRGQAEAFF
J gene: TRBJ1-4; V gene: TRBV28; D gene: NA; clone size: NA; CDR3 DNA: TGTGCCAGCAGTTTCGACAGCGGGGCAACTAATGAAAAACTGTTTTTT; CDR3 protein: CASSFDSGATNEKLFF
J gene: TRBJ1-1; V gene: TRBV27; D gene: NA; clone size: NA; CDR3 DNA: TGTGCCAGCAGTTCCTTTATGGGGGCGAACACTGAAGCTTTCTTT; CDR3 protein: CASSSFMGANTEAFF
J gene: TRBJ2-5; V gene: TRBV9; D gene: TRBD2; clone size: NA; CDR3 DNA: TGTGCCAGCAGCCTCGGACGGGCTAGCGGGGGGGCCGGGGAGACCCAGTACTTC; CDR3 protein: CASSLGRASGGAGETQYF
J gene: TRBJ2-2; V gene: TRBV27; D gene: TRBD1; clone size: NA; CDR3 DNA: TGTGCCAGCAGTCGTTCCTGGGACAGGAGAACCGGGGAGCTGTTTTTT; CDR3 protein: CASSRSWDRRTGELFF
J gene: TRBJ1-1; V gene: TRBV30; D gene: NA; clone size: NA; CDR3 DNA: TGTGCCTGGAGTGTAACAGGGTTATACACTGAAGCTTTCTTT; CDR3 protein: CAWSVTGLYTEAFF
J gene: TRBJ2-1; V gene: TRBV5-1; D gene: TRBD2; clone size: few; CDR3 DNA: TGCGCCAGCGCGGGGACTAGCAACAATGAGCAGTTCTTC; CDR3 protein: CASAGTSNNEQFF
J gene: TRBJ1-2; V gene: TRBV28; D gene: NA; clone size: NA; CDR3 DNA: TGTGCCAGCAGTTTATGGAGGGATGGCTACACCTTC; CDR3 protein: CASSLWRDGYTF
J gene: TRBJ1-5; V gene: TRBV28; D gene: NA; clone size: NA; CDR3 DNA: TGTGCCAGCAGTTCCCCTCGTCTAGGGGACAATCAGCCCCAGCATTTT; CDR3 protein: CASSSPRLGDNQPQHF
J gene: TRBJ2-7; V gene: TRBV7-2; D gene: TRBD2; clone size: NA; CDR3 DNA: TGTGCCAGCAGCTCCCAAGCGGGGGGTAGGTACGAGCAGTACTTC; CDR3 protein: CASSSQAGGRYEQYF
J gene: TRBJ2-7; V gene: TRBV27; D gene: NA; clone size: NA; CDR3 DNA: TGTGCCAGCAGCATCAGGGGTTACGAGCAGTACTTC; CDR3 protein: CASSIRGYEQYF
J gene: TRBJ1-4; V gene: TRBV4-1; D gene: NA; clone size: NA; CDR3 DNA: TGCGCCAGCAGCCAAACGCGGCGAGAAAAACTGTTTTTT; CDR3 protein: CASSQTRREKLFF
J gene: TRBJ2-5; V gene: TRBV11-2; D gene: TRBD1; clone size: NA; CDR3 DNA: TGTGCCAGCAGCTCAACCAGGGGGCAGGAGACCCAGTACTTC; CDR3 protein: CASSSTRGQETQYF
J gene: TRBJ2-7; V gene: TRBV15; D gene: NA; clone size: once; CDR3 DNA: TGTGCCACCAACCCGGATCGGGTTCACGAGCAGTACTTC; CDR3 protein: CATNPDRVHEQYF
J gene: TRBJ1-1; V gene: TRBV7-3; D gene: NA; clone size: NA; CDR3 DNA: TGTGCCAGCAGCCCTTTCGGGGGACCTCATCTGAACACTGAAGCTTTCTTT; CDR3 protein: CASSPFGGPHLNTEAFF
J gene: TRBJ2-2; V gene: TRBV3-1/TRBV3-2; D gene: NA; clone size: NA; CDR3 DNA: TGTGCCAGCAGCCAAGAAGCTAGGACCGGGGAGCTGTTTTTT; CDR3 protein: CASSQEARTGELFF
J gene: TRBJ1-6; V gene: TRBV25-1; D gene: NA; clone size: NA; CDR3 DNA: TGTGCCAGCAGCTCTACCCAGGCACTTTCACCCCTCCACTTT; CDR3 protein: CASSSTQALSPLHF
J gene: TRBJ1-1; V gene: TRBV19; D gene: NA; clone size: once; CDR3 DNA: TGTGCCAGTAGCCAGGCCGTGAACACTGAAGCTTTCTTT; CDR3 protein: CASSQAVNTEAFF
J gene: TRBJ2-5; V gene: TRBV29-1; D gene: TRBD2; clone size: NA; CDR3 DNA: TGCAGCGTTGTATCGGGGGGAATACGCAGGCAAGAGACCCAGTACTTC; CDR3 protein: CSVVSGGIRRQETQYF
J gene: TRBJ1-1; V gene: TRBV5-1; D gene: NA; clone size: once; CDR3 DNA: TGCGCCAGCAGCATGACAGGGAACACTGAAGCTTTCTTT; CDR3 protein: CASSMTGNTEAFF
J gene: TRBJ2-5; V gene: TRBV3-1/TRBV3-2; D gene: TRBD2; clone size: NA; CDR3 DNA: TGTGCCAGCAGCCAAGGGGCTAGCGGGGGGGAGGGCCAGTACTTC; CDR3 protein: CASSQGASGGEGQYF
J gene: TRBJ1-2; V gene: TRBV18; D gene: NA; clone size: NA; CDR3 DNA: TGTGCCAGCTCAATCAAGACGGGGACTAACTATGGCTACACCTTC; CDR3 protein: CASSIKTGTNYGYTF
J gene: TRBJ2-7; V gene: TRBV18; D gene: NA; clone size: NA; CDR3 DNA: TGTGCCAGCTCACCAGGGCAGGGTTACTACGAGCAGTACTTC; CDR3 protein: CASSPGQGYYEQYF
J gene: TRBJ2-1; V gene: TRBV11-2; D gene: NA; clone size: NA; CDR3 DNA: TGTGCCAGCAGCGCCATACAGGGTTGGAATGAGCAGTTCTTC; CDR3 protein: CASSAIQGWNEQFF
J gene: TRBJ1-4; V gene: TRBV6-5; D gene: NA; clone size: NA; CDR3 DNA: TGTGCCAGCAGTTACTCAGGGGGGGATAATGAAAAACTGTTTTTT; CDR3 protein: CASSYSGGDNEKLFF
J gene: TRBJ2-1; V gene: TRBV5-4; D gene: TRBD1; clone size: NA; CDR3 DNA: TGTGCCAGCAGCCGGACAGGGGAAAATTTCGGTGAGCAGTTCTTC; CDR3 protein: CASSRTGENFGEQFF
J gene: TRBJ2-1; V gene: TRBV19; D gene: TRBD2; clone size: once; CDR3 DNA: TGTGCCAGTAGAACTAGCGGGGGGGTTGATGAGCAGTTCTTC; CDR3 protein: CASRTSGGVDEQFF
J gene: TRBJ2-3; V gene: TRBV4-1; D gene: TRBD2; clone size: NA; CDR3 DNA: TGCGCCAGCAGCCAGACCGTAGCGGGGTCGACAGATACGCAGTATTTT; CDR3 protein: CASSQTVAGSTDTQYF
J gene: TRBJ2-1; V gene: TRBV29-1; D gene: NA; clone size: NA; CDR3 DNA: TGCAGCGTGGATTTGACAGGGACCCGGGGGGAGCAGTTCTTC; CDR3 protein: CSVDLTGTRGEQFF